Below, 25 T cell receptor beta chains from the same sample are listed, as sequenced in a study of T-cell reconstitution after alpha-beta-depleted transplantation in children. Unique molecular identifiers were incorporated during preparation of the TCRbeta library. From the PCR reads, TCRdb called clonotypes with MiXCR, one entry per CDR3 protein. This table has about a million distinct CDR3 sequences, roughly 31% appearing once. The sequenced sample was PBMCs, mostly from graft donor cells, obtained 360 days after TCRalphabeta/CD19-depleted stem cell transplant. Receptor source: a boy in the first two years of life who had a stem cell transplant for SCID, so the T cells may come from the graft donor.

The chain is built from TRBV2 and TRBJ2-3; 7 positions agree with TRBD1. V shed 10 bases, J shed 7 bases, and the junction held 8 bases outside the gene matches. Germline CDR1 reads SNHLY; CDR2 reads FYNNEI. The CDR3 runs 12 residues. The CDR3 protein is CAKGQVGNTQYF. The CDR3 DNA is TGTGCCAAAGGACAGGTCGGAAATACGCAGTATTTT.

The chain combines TRBV7-9 with TRBJ2-3, with D possibly matching TRBD2 (5 bases). Germline V gene sequence: CDR1 SEHNR, CDR2 FQNEAQ (reference sequence). There are 16 residues in the CDR3. Trimming took off 3 bases at V and 5 bases at J, with 18 bases between the two ends. CDR3: CASSFSGKEARDTQYF. The CDR3, as DNA: TGTGCCAGCAGCTTCTCCGGGAAGGAAGCGCGAGATACGCAGTATTTT.

The chain joins TRBV27 to TRBJ1-6; D might be TRBD1 (6 bases). Trimming stripped 5 bases from V and 9 bases from J, with 11 bases between. The CDR3 has 13 residues. Germline assignment: CDR1 MNHEY and CDR2 SMNVEV (reference sequence). Here the CDR3 reads CASSVRGGSPLHF. CDR3 DNA sequence: TGTGCCAGCAGTGTTCGAGGGGGTTCACCCCTCCACTTT.

The chain has TRBV7-8 and TRBJ1-6; 8 positions match TRBD1. Per the germline V gene, CDR1 is SGHVS and CDR2 is FQNEAQ. V gave up 2 bases and J gave up 9 bases; unmatched junction bases: 12. The CDR3 runs to 17 residues. The CDR3 coding sequence is TGTGCCAGCAGCTTATTCTCTCAAAACAGGGGGGCTTCACCCCTCCACTTT. Amino acid sequence: CASSLFSQNRGASPLHF.

This chain links TRBV3-1 with TRBJ1-1; D might be TRBD1 (6 bases). Germline V lookup: CDR1 LGHDT, CDR2 YNNKEL (reference sequence). Trimming shortened V by 4 bases and J by 5 bases, and 17 bases separated the two germline ends. This CDR3 is 15 amino acids long. This CDR3 reads CASSRIRRGGTEAFF. In DNA, the CDR3 is TGTGCCAGCAGCCGGATCAGAAGGGGGGGAACTGAAGCTTTCTTT.

The chain has TRBV13 and TRBJ1-2; 8 nucleotides agree with TRBD1. The J segment lost 6 bases and the V segment lost 7 bases, leaving 19 bases of the junction unmatched. This CDR3 region has 17 residues. Germline V gene data show CDR1 as PRHDT and CDR2 as FYEKMQ (reference sequence). The CDR3 nucleotides read TGTGCCAGCATCCTAGGGACAGGAGGTGCCTTTTCAAATGGCTACACCTTC. Protein product: CASILGTGGAFSNGYTF. The full variable domain, in which reference TRBV13 and TRBJ1-2 provide the parts outside the CDR3, is AAGVIQSPRHLIKEKRETATLKCYPIPRHDTVYWYQQGPGQDPQFLISFYEKMQSDKGSIPDRFSAQQFSDYHSELNMSSLELGDSALYFCASILGTGGAFSNGYTFGSGTRLTVV.

J is TRBJ2-5 and V is TRBV2; 7 bases match TRBD1. Germline CDR1 and CDR2: SNHLY and FYNNEI. V lost 3 bases, J lost 4 bases, and 8 bases stayed unmatched. The CDR3 length is 15 residues. The CDR3 sequence is CASSEKGAYLETQYF. The CDR3 DNA reads as TGTGCCAGCAGTGAGAAGGGGGCTTATTTAGAGACCCAGTACTTC.

This clonotype occurred a few times. The rearrangement joins TRBV3-1 to TRBJ1-4; no firm D call. Trimming stripped 3 bases from V and 6 bases from J, with 11 bases between. Germline loops: CDR1 LGHDT, CDR2 YNNKEL (reference sequence). The CDR3 spans 14 residues. The CDR3 here is CASSQSRRDEKLFF. The CDR3 DNA follows: TGTGCCAGCAGCCAGTCCAGGCGAGATGAAAAACTGTTTTTT.

The sample holds a few counts of this clonotype. This chain connects TRBV7-9 to TRBJ1-1; tentative D call: TRBD1 (5 bases). CDR1 is SEHNR, CDR2 FQNEAQ, per germline (reference sequence). This CDR3 spans 13 amino acids. The ends were cut back, 7 bases at V and 4 bases at J, with 13 bases in the middle. CDR3 bases: TGTGCCAGCATTCCGAGGGGTCGCACTGAAGCTTTCTTT. Residues: CASIPRGRTEAFF.

The chain joins TRBV12-3 or TRBV12-4 to TRBJ2-1; 8 positions agree with TRBD2. V shed 7 bases, J shed 5 bases, and the junction held 10 bases outside the gene matches. The CDR3 runs to 15 residues. CDR3 region: CASTPRTSRDNEQFF. CDR3 nucleotide sequence: TGTGCCAGCACCCCCCGGACTAGCCGGGACAATGAGCAGTTCTTC.

This chain joins TRBV12-3 or TRBV12-4 and TRBJ1-5, with unresolved D. CDR3 length equals 14 residues. Trimming shortened V by 5 bases and J by 0 bases, and 8 bases separated the two germline ends. In DNA form, the CDR3 reads TGTGCCAGCAGTCCTTACAGTAGCAATCAGCCCCAGCATTTT. It codes for CASSPYSSNQPQHF.

This clonotype was picked up a small number of times. The chain employs TRBV4-2 and TRBJ2-5; TRBD2 might be the D (5 bases). Germline V CDR1 and CDR2: LGHNA, YNFKEQ. V lost 1 base and J lost 4, with 19 bases in between. The CDR3 runs to 17 residues. DNA of the CDR3: TGTGCCAGCAGCCAAGCGGCTAGCAAGTGGTCGGGAGAGACCCAGTACTTC. It yields the protein CASSQAASKWSGETQYF.

J is TRBJ2-5 and V is TRBV30; tentative D call: TRBD2 (5 bases). V was cut by 0 bases and J by 4 bases, with 12 bases left in between. Germline loops: CDR1 GTSNPN, CDR2 SVGIG (reference sequence). This CDR3 region has 14 residues. CDR3 sequence reads: CAWSVSAVGETQYF. The CDR3 bases are TGTGCCTGGAGTGTTTCAGCGGTAGGAGAGACCCAGTACTTC.

The table lists this clonotype with a few counts. The J gene is TRBJ1-1, the V gene TRBV15; D unclear. The V and J ends lost 4 bases and 1 base respectively, with 7 bases between them. The germline V gene has CDR1 LNHNV and CDR2 YYDKDF (reference sequence). The CDR3 is made up of 13 amino acids. The CDR3 DNA reads TGTGCCACCAGCAAACAGACGAACACTGAAGCTTTCTTT. Its protein is CATSKQTNTEAFF.

The CDR3 is CASSVDRGQREQFF. The CDR3 DNA reads as TGCGCCAGCAGCGTGGACAGGGGGCAACGTGAGCAGTTCTTC. This rearrangement joins TRBV4-1 to TRBJ2-1; 11 nucleotides agree with TRBD1. J was trimmed by 9 bases and V by 5 bases; bases with no gene match: 6. The CDR3 has 14 amino acids. Germline V CDR1 and CDR2: MGHRA, YSYEKL.

This chain joins TRBV4-2 and TRBJ2-1; maybe TRBD1 (6 bases). V lost 0 bases to trimming and J lost 5 bases, with 14 bases between them. This CDR3 is 16 amino acids long. Per the germline V gene, CDR1 is LGHNA and CDR2 is YNFKEQ. CDR3 loop: CASSQEAGAHNNEQFF. For the CDR3, the DNA is TGTGCCAGCAGCCAAGAGGCAGGGGCCCACAACAATGAGCAGTTCTTC.

The chain carries TRBV27 and TRBJ2-3, with TRBD2 matching 9 bases. V was pared by 5 bases and J by 5 bases, with 5 bases of the junction left unmatched. This CDR3 has 14 residues. The germline V gene encodes CDR1 MNHEY and CDR2 SMNVEV (reference sequence). The CDR3 coding sequence is TGTGCCAGCAGTATCAAAGCGGGGGGAGATACGCAGTATTTT. Translated, it gives CASSIKAGGDTQYF.

In this sample, this clonotype turned up a few times. The chain carries TRBV29-1 and TRBJ1-5; D may be TRBD1 (6 bases). Per germline, CDR1 SQVTM and CDR2 ANQGSEA. V was shortened by 4 bases and J by 4 bases, with 11 bases between the two germline ends. CDR3 length equals 13 residues. DNA for the CDR3: TGCAGCGTTGCCCCCCAGGGGAATCAGCCCCAGCATTTT. Its protein product is CSVAPQGNQPQHF.

This clonotype was found many times. This chain connects TRBV5-6 to TRBJ1-5; 8 bases align to TRBD1. J was trimmed by 5 bases and V by 4 bases; bases with no gene match: 8. The CDR3 consists of 15 residues. Germline values: CDR1 SGHDT, CDR2 YYEEEE. Here the CDR3 DNA reads TGTGCCAGCAGCCATGGACAGGGTTACGATCAGCCCCAGCATTTT. This codes for CASSHGQGYDQPQHF. The full variable domain, with the rest looked up from reference TRBV5-6 and TRBJ1-5, is DAGVTQSPTHLIKTRGQQVTLRCSPKSGHDTVSWYQQALGQGPQFIFQYYEEEERQRGNFPDRFSGHQFPNYSSELNVNALLLGDSALYLCASSHGQGYDQPQHFGDGTRLSIL.

This clonotype showed up just a few times. V usage is TRBV20-1 and J usage is TRBJ2-3; D call uncertain. Trimming shortened V by 1 base and J by 2 bases, and 10 bases separated the two germline ends. CDR3 length equals 14 residues. Per the germline V gene, CDR1 is DFQATT and CDR2 is SNEGSKA (reference sequence). DNA for the CDR3: TGCAGTGCTAGAGCTGGTCCGCCCACAGATACGCAGTATTTT. Translation gives CSARAGPPTDTQYF.

V is TRBV28 and J is TRBJ2-5; TRBD1 matches 8 bases. Germline lookup yields CDR1 MDHEN and CDR2 SYDVKM. The CDR3 has 13 residues. V gave up 5 bases and J gave up 7 bases; unmatched junction bases: 6. In nucleotides, the CDR3 is TGTGCCAGCAGTCAAACCGGACAGGGGACCCAGTACTTC. Protein: CASSQTGQGTQYF. Full variable domain (outside the CDR3, taken from reference TRBV28 and TRBJ2-5): DVKVTQSSRYLVKRTGEKVFLECVQDMDHENMFWYRQDPGLGLRLIYFSYDVKMKEKGDIPEGYSVSREKKERFSLILESASTNQTSMYLCASSQTGQGTQYFGPGTRLLVL.

Only a few counts were recorded for this clonotype. The CDR3 DNA follows: TGTGCCAGCAGTTTTGGTCAGGGGTGGTACAATGAGCAGTTCTTC. This translates into CASSFGQGWYNEQFF. The chain employs TRBV12-3 or TRBV12-4 and TRBJ2-1; D might be TRBD1 (6 bases). The CDR3 sequence is 15 residues long. V shed 3 bases and J shed 4 bases, with 13 bases lying between them.

The table lists this clonotype with many counts. The rearrangement links TRBV27 to TRBJ2-7, with TRBD2 as a possible D gene (5 bases). CDR1 and CDR2 from the germline V gene are MNHEY and SMNVEV (reference sequence). This CDR3 contains 14 residues. V lost 0 bases and J lost 1, with 7 bases in between. The CDR3 region is CASSLSPGSYEQYF. The CDR3 coding sequence is TGTGCCAGCAGTTTATCTCCGGGATCCTACGAGCAGTACTTC.

The genes are TRBV12-5 and TRBJ2-6, with D unresolved. The CDR3 sequence is 16 residues long. Germline lookup yields CDR1 LGHNT and CDR2 FRNRAP. Deletions cut 0 bases from V and 4 bases from J, with 10 bases between. The CDR3 coding sequence is TGTGCTAGTGGTTTGGTAGCCCAGAGGGGGGCCAACGTCCTGACTTTC. Its translation: CASGLVAQRGANVLTF.

CDR3 in DNA: TGTGCCAGCAGCGTTACCCCCACAGATACGCAGTATTTT. It is translated as CASSVTPTDTQYF. The genes are TRBV2 and TRBJ2-3; unclear D gene. Germline values: CDR1 SNHLY, CDR2 FYNNEI. This CDR3 spans 13 amino acids. V was clipped by 6 bases and J by 2 bases, with 9 bases between them. Drawing the rest from reference TRBV2 and TRBJ2-3, the complete variable domain is EPEVTQTPSHQVTQMGQEVILRCVPISNHLYFYWYRQILGQKVEFLVSFYNNEISEKSEIFDDQFSVERPDGSNFTLKIRSTKLEDSAMYFCASSVTPTDTQYFGPGTRLTVL.